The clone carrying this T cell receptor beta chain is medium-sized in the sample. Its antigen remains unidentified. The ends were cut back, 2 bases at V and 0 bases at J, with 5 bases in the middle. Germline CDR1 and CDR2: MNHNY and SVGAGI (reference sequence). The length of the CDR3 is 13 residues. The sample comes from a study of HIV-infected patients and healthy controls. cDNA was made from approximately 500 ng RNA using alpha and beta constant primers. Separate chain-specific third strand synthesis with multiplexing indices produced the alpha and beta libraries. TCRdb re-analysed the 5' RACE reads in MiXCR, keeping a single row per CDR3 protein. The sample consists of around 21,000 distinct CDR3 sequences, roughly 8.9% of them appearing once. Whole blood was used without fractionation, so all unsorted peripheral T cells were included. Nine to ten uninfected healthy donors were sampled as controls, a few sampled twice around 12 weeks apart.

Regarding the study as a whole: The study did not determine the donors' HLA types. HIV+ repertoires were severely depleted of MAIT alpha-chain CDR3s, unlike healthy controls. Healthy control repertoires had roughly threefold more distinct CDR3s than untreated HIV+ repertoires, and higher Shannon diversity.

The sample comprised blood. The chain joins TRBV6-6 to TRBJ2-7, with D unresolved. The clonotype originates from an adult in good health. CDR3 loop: CASSYGNSYEQYF. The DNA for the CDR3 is TGTGCCAGCAGTTACGGGAACTCCTACGAGCAGTACTTC.